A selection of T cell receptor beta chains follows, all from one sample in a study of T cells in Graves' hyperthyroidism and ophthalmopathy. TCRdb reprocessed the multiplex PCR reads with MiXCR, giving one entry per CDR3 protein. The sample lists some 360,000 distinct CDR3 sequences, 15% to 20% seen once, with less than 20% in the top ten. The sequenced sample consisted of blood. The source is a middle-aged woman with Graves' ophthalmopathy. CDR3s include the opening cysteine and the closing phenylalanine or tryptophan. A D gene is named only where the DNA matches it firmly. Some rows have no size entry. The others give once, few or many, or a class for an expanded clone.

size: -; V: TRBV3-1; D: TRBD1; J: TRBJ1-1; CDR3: CASSPPGGGAYQNTEAFF; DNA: TGTGCCAGCAGCCCCCCGGGAGGGGGCGCTTATCAGAACACTGAAGCTTTCTTT
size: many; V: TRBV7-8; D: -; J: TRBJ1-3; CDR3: CASSPARGGNTIYF; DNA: TGTGCCAGCAGCCCTGCCCGAGGCGGGAACACCATATATTTT
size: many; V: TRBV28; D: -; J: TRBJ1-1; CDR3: CASSPGRRNTEAFF; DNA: TGTGCCAGCAGTCCGGGACGGAGGAACACTGAAGCTTTCTTT
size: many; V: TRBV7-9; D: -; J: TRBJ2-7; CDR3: CASSPLSRGDYEQYF; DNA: TGTGCCAGCAGCCCCCTGTCGAGGGGAGACTACGAGCAGTACTTC
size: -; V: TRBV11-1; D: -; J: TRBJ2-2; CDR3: CASRPGHSNTGELFF; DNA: TGTGCCAGCAGGCCGGGGCACTCGAACACCGGGGAGCTGTTTTTT
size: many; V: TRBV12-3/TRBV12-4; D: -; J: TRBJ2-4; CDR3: CASRGQKPKNIQYF; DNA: TGTGCCAGCAGAGGCCAGAAACCCAAAAACATTCAGTACTTC
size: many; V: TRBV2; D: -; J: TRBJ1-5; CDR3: CASSGRHQPQHF; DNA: TGTGCCAGCAGTGGTAGGCATCAGCCCCAGCATTTT
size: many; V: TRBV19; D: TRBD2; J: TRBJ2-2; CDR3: CASIPRLAENTGELFF; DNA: TGTGCCAGTATCCCTAGACTAGCGGAGAACACCGGGGAGCTGTTTTTT
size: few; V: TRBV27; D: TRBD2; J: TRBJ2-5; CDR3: CASSSRTSGSPWYQETQYF; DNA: TGTGCCAGCAGTTCTAGGACTAGCGGGAGCCCGTGGTACCAAGAGACCCAGTACTTC
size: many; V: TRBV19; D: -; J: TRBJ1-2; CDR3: CASSITGTGNYGYTF; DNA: TGTGCCAGTAGTATAACGGGCACTGGGAACTATGGCTACACCTTC
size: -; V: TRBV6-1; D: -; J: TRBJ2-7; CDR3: CASSEKSRLAYEQSF; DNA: TGTGCCAGCAGTGAAAAAAGCAGACTCGCCTACGAGCAGTCCTTC
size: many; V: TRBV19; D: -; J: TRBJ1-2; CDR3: CASRTGTVKNGYTF; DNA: TGTGCCAGTAGGACAGGCACAGTAAAAAATGGCTACACCTTC
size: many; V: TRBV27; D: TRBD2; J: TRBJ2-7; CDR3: CASSLWRTSGGLYEQYF; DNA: TGTGCCAGCAGTTTATGGCGGACTAGCGGAGGCCTCTACGAGCAGTACTTC
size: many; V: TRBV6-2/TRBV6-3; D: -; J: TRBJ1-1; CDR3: CASSNELNTEAFF; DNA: TGTGCCAGCAGTAACGAACTGAACACTGAAGCTTTCTTT
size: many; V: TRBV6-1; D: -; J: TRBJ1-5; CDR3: CASSEAPQPQHF; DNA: TGTGCCAGCAGTGAGGCCCCTCAGCCCCAGCATTTT
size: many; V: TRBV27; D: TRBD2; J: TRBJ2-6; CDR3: CASALAGSGANVLTF; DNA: TGTGCCAGCGCCCTAGCGGGGTCTGGGGCCAACGTCCTGACTTTC